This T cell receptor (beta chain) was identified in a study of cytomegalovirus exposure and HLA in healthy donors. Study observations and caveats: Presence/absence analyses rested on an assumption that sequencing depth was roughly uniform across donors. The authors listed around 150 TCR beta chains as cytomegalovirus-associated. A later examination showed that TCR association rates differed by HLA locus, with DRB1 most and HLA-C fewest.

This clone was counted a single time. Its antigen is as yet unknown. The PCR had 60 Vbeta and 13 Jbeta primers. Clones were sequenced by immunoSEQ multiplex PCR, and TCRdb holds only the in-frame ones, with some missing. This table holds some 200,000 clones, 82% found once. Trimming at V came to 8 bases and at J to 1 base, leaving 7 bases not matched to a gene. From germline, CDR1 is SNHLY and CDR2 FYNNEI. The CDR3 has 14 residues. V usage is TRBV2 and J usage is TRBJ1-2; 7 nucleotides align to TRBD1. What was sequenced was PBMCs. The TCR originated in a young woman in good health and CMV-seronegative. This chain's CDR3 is CASWTGIDNYGYTF. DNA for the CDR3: TGTGCCAGCTGGACAGGAATAGATAACTATGGCTACACCTTC.